This T cell receptor beta chain comes out of a study of shared clonotypes between healthy human individuals (dated by TCRdb to 2020 to 2021). In the study overall: The cohort included a few men and a couple of women between 18 and 49 years of age. Per donor, three plates each were used for CD4 naive and CD4 memory, two for CD8 naive, and one for CD8 memory. The study deeply sequenced blood TCR repertoires of about 5 healthy adults to estimate repertoire size and the extent of clonotype sharing between individuals. Different laboratories and diverse techniques were used to prepare libraries and sequence TCR repertoires, to increase sequencing depth and limit assay-specific biases. Per donor, leukapheresis produced somewhere between about 0.85 and 10 billion PBMCs.

From the germline V gene, CDR1 is MDHEN and CDR2 is SYDVKM. Taken from cysteine to phenylalanine, the CDR3 has 14 residues. The retained sequence is limited to the CDR3, 42 bases, with the frame set at the first base. Unmatched junction bases come to 3, with V trimmed by 6 bases and J by 1 base. TCR CDR3 regions were amplified from genomic DNA by multiplex PCR using the deep immunoSEQ assay. Extracted genomic DNA from each cell subset was distributed evenly across all wells of several immunoSEQ 96-well plates, and each plate was treated as a replicate. Each replicate PCR for sorted subsets received about 210 ng genomic DNA, equal to 30,000 or so T cell genomes. Purified libraries were measured with a Qubit 3.0 fluorometer, size-checked on a Bioanalyzer 2100, and measured again with the KAPA Library Quantification kit. A separate single-read 150-cycle Illumina NextSeq 550 flow cell was used to sequence each immunoSEQ 96-well plate. Per the original workflow: The immunoSEQ output contained only junctional sequences without quality scores, so filtering could not match that applied to full-length reads. Sequences were annotated with PyIR, a Python wrapper for IgBLAST v1.9, using IMGT germline references to assign V/J genes and CDR3. Reads with weak V/J assignments (E-value above 1e-6), missing CDR3, stop codons, out-of-frame junctions, or ambiguous translated residues were removed. V3J clonotypes were defined by identical inferred V gene, J gene, and CDR3 amino acid sequence. Percentage overlap between repertoires was computed as shared unique clonotypes divided by the size of the smaller repertoire. Three approaches were used to assess repertoire richness: RTK rarefaction, the Chao1 estimator, and Recon v2.1 estimates of unobserved clonotypes. OLGA was used to compute generation probabilities for all TCRbeta clonotypes that the gDNA method yielded from a handful of donors. The table was pulled from immuneACCESS by TCRdb, which kept in-frame rearrangements only. Such tables lose some clones; where checked, under half of the loss comes from unresolved V genes, and the rest has no known cause. The V and J calls and the clone size are those of that table, but D and trimming were determined from the DNA. The table for this sample lists about 1,900,000 clones; just under 95% of them were counted only once. Clones ranked in the top ten supply less than 1.5% of the sample.

What the research found in general, with its limitations: Based on pairwise subsampling, the degree of clonotype sharing among donors was expected to be affected by sequencing depth. Even with the large sequencing depth, rarefaction of the sorted-subset datasets indicated that sequencing was incomplete. Sharing across four donors was observed for about 5% of naive CD4, 3.5% of naive CD8, 2% to 2.5% of memory CD4, and roughly 0.4% of memory CD8 clonotypes. Naive subsets generally had larger estimated clonotype richness than memory subsets. Because the study included only a small number of donors, the genetic and exposure-history diversity represented was limited. Sampling was limited to blood, and TCR repertoires in tissue likely differ from TCR repertoires in blood. Clonotypes shared by all four sorted-subset donors showed higher generation probabilities than non-shared clonotypes.

To note about this clone: What this receptor recognizes is not known. It has no much larger one-base neighbor in the sample; base qualities were not kept.

CD8 naive samples were obtained by positive selection for CCR7 among CD45RO-negative cells, yielding a CD45RA+CCR7+ population from which TemRA cells were excluded. Healthy HIV-negative adults with no recently reported acute infections or vaccinations were included as donors. Every donor was a Caucasian adult residing in Nashville, Tennessee, USA. Blood was collected by leukapheresis, and PBMCs were isolated by Ficoll-Histopaque density gradient centrifugation and then cryopreserved in liquid nitrogen vapor phase. Analytical flow cytometry was used to check the purity and quantity of each magnetically sorted T cell population. Each sorted fraction had its genomic DNA isolated and then quantified by UV absorbance on a Nanodrop 2000c.

Here the chain combines TRBV28 and TRBJ2-1, and 7 bases in between align with TRBD1. The source of this sequence is a man aged 18 to 35 in good health. The sample consisted of naive CD8+ T cells sorted from blood. This specimen's cell subset or site label, per the study, means: CD45RA+CCR7+. The DNA reads TGTGCCAGCAGCGAGGGACAGTCCTACAATGAGCAGTTCTTC. Protein translation: CASSEGQSYNEQFF. Reference TRBV28 and TRBJ2-1 proteins supply the regions before and after the CDR3; the full variable domain is: DVKVTQSSRYLVKRTGEKVFLECVQDMDHENMFWYRQDPGLGLRLIYFSYDVKMKEKGDIPEGYSVSREKKERFSLILESASTNQTSMYLCASSEGQSYNEQFFGPGTRLTVL.